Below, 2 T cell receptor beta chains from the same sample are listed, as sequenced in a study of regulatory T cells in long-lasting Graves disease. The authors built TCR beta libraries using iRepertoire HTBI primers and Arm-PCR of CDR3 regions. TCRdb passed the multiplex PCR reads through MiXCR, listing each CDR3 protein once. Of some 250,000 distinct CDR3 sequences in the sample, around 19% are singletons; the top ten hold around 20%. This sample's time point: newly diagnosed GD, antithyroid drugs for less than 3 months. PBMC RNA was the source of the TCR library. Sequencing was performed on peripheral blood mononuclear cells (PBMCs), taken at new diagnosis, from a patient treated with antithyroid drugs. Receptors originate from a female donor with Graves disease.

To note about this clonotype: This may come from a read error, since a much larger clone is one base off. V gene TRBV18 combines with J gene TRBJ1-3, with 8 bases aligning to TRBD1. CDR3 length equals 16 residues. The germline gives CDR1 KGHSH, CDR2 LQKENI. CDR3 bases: TGTGCCGGCTCGTCTTGGACAGGGAGCTCTGGAAACACCATATATTTT. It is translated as CAGSSWTGSSGNTIYF.

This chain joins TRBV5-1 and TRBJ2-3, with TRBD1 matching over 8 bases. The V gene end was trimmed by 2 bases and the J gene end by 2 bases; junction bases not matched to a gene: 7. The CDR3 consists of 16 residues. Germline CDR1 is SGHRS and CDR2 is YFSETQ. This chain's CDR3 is CASSFGQGPPTDTQYF. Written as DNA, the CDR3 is TGCGCCAGCAGCTTCGGACAGGGACCGCCCACAGATACGCAGTATTTT.